This is a list of T cell receptor beta chains from one sample in a study of blood T cell repertoires in COVID-19. TCRdb keeps only in-frame clones here, not all; method: immunoSEQ multiplex PCR. The sample carries 400,000 or so clones, approximately 88% recorded once. Sequencing was carried out using PBMCs or T cells enriched from blood (not recorded which). These receptors were collected from a middle-aged woman with acute COVID-19. The CDR3 runs from the conserved cysteine through the conserved F or W. The D gene is left open where the match is weak. A clone size is listed for some rows: how often the clone was seen (once, few, many), or a class if it is expanded.

V gene	clone size	J gene	D gene	CDR3 DNA	CDR3 protein
TRBV24-1	-	TRBJ2-3	TRBD2	TGTGCCACCAGTGATTTGCAATTTGGGGGGGGGACAGATACGCAGTATTTT	CATSDLQFGGGTDTQYF
TRBV9	-	TRBJ1-2	-	TGTGCCAGCAGCGGACCGGGACACTCAGGCTACACCTTC	CASSGPGHSGYTF
TRBV7-2	-	TRBJ1-2	-	TGTGCCAGCAGCTTGTGGGTAGGGAGAGACGGCTACACCTTC	CASSLWVGRDGYTF
TRBV27	-	TRBJ1-6	-	TGTGCCAGCAGTGCCCTCGCGGGGGCCAGTTCACCCCTCCACTTT	CASSALAGASSPLHF
TRBV19	-	TRBJ1-5	-	TGTGCCAGTAGTATAGGGGCAGGGGAACAGCCCCAGCATTTT	CASSIGAGEQPQHF
TRBV5-6	-	TRBJ1-2	-	TGTGCCAGCATCCATAAGGACATCGGCTACACCTTC	CASIHKDIGYTF
TRBV21-1	-	TRBJ2-7	-	TGTGCCAGCAGGAACGGGACAGGGGACAACGAGCAGTACTTC	CASRNGTGDNEQYF
TRBV5-1	-	TRBJ2-3	-	TGCGCCAGCAGCTTCGAGGGCATTAGCACAGATACGCAGTATTTT	CASSFEGISTDTQYF
TRBV5-1	-	TRBJ1-4	TRBD1	TGCGCCAGCAGCTATGGACAGGGTACTAATGAAAAACTGTTTTTT	CASSYGQGTNEKLFF
TRBV12-3/TRBV12-4	-	TRBJ1-2	-	TGTGCCAGCAGTTTGTGGCAGGGGCTAGGCTACACCTTC	CASSLWQGLGYTF
TRBV18	-	TRBJ2-5	TRBD2	TGTGCCAGCTCATCTCGAACAGCGGGGGGGCGAGAGACCCAGTACTTC	CASSSRTAGGRETQYF
TRBV6-1	once	TRBJ1-2	-	TGTGCCAGCAGTGAACCTGGGGAGGCGGGTGGCTACACCTTC	CASSEPGEAGGYTF
TRBV2	-	TRBJ2-3	-	TGTGCCAGCACCTACGCAGATACGCAGTATTTT	CASTYADTQYF
TRBV19	-	TRBJ2-1	TRBD2	TGTGCCAGTAGTCCGCGGGGGGGAGACAATGAGCAGTTCTTC	CASSPRGGDNEQFF
TRBV2	-	TRBJ1-1	-	TGTGCCACCCTTGGATCCGGACAGCACCGCACTGAAGCTTTCTTT	CATLGSGQHRTEAFF
TRBV9	-	TRBJ1-1	TRBD1	TGTGCCAGCAGCCCATTCGGACAGGGCGATGAAGCTTTCTTT	CASSPFGQGDEAFF
TRBV5-4	-	TRBJ2-7	TRBD2	TGTGCCAGCAGCCCCCCGGGGACTAGTTTTGTTCAGTACTTC	CASSPPGTSFVQYF